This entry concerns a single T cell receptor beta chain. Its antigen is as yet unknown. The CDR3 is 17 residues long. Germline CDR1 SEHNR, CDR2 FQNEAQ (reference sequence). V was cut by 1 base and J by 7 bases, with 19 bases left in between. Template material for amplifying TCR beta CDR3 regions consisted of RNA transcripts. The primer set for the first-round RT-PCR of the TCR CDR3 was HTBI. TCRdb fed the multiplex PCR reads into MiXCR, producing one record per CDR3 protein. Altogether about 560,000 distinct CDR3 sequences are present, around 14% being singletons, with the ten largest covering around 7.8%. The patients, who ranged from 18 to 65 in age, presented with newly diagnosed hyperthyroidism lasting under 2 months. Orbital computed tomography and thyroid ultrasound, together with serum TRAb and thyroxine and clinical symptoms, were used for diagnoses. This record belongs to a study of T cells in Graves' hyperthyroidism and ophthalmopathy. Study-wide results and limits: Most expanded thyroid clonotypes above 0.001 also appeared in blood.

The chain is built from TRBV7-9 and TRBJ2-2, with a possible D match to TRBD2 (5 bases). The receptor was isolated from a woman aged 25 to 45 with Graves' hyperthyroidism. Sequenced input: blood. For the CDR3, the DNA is TGTGCCAGCAGCTTAGGAGTAGGTGGGAGAGGCGTCGGGGAGCTGTTTTTT. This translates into CASSLGVGGRGVGELFF.